A selection of T cell receptor beta chains follows, all from one sample in a study of cytomegalovirus exposure and HLA in healthy donors. The data were produced by immunoSEQ multiplex PCR, yet TCRdb's version contains in-frame clones alone and is incomplete. Here the sample spans over 150,000 clones, less than 80% being singletons. The source material was PBMCs. Receptors originate from a man aged 30 to 45 in good health and CMV-seronegative. CDR3s include the opening cysteine and the closing phenylalanine or tryptophan.

>16|TRBV27|TRBJ1-5
CASSFLTGKGNQPQHF
>16|TRBV30|TRBJ2-7
CAWSSTLAGGVYEQYF
>13|TRBV6-1|TRBJ2-7
CASSEVGLDEQYF
>13|TRBV11-1|TRBJ2-7
CASSLHTGAAQYF
>15|TRBV6-6|TRBJ2-3
CASSIPGQVADTQYF
>16|TRBV13|TRBJ2-2
CASSVRLAGSAGELFF
>14|TRBV27|TRBJ1-2
CASSLADRADGYTF
>13|TRBV6-5|TRBJ2-7
CASRGASDYEQYF
>16|TRBV5-1|TRBJ2-7
CASSLAAGGGSGEQYF
>13|TRBV28|TRBJ1-6
CASSTRQPSPLHF
>13|TRBV19|TRBJ1-1
CASMGQPNTEAFF
>16|TRBV5-1|TRBJ2-2
CASSPMLGGNTGELFF
>12|TRBV25-1|TRBJ1-1
CASSTELTEAFF
>15|TRBV28|TRBJ2-1
CASSRQGSRYNEQFF
>16|TRBV5-6|TRBJ1-1
CASSLAYGGGYTEAFF
>15|TRBV6-6|TRBJ1-2
CASTKPLDRGNGYTF
>14|TRBV5-4|TRBJ2-5
CASSDWDGGETQYF